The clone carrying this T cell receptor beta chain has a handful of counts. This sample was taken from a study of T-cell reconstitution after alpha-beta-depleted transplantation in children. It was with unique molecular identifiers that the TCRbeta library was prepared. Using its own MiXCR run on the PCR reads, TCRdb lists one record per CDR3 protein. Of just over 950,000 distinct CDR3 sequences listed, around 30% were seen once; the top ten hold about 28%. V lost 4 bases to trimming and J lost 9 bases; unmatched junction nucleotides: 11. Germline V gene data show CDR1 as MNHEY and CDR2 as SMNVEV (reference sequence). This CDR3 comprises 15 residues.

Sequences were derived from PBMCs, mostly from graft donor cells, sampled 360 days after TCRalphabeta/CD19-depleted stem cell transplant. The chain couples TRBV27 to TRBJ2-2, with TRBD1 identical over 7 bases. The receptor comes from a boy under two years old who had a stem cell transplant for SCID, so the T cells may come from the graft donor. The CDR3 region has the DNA TGTGCCAGCAGTTCTAACGACAGGGTGCGCCGGGAGCTGTTTTTT. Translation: CASSSNDRVRRELFF.